Following are 18 T cell receptor beta chains from one sample sequenced in a study of cytotoxic CD8 clonotypes in ibrutinib-treated CLL. The table came from immunoSEQ multiplex PCR; TCRdb's copy has only in-frame clones and leaves some out. The table has 150,000 to 200,000 clones, roughly four fifths seen once; the top ten hold under 2.5%. This material consisted of PBMCs, taken after 12 months of ibrutinib treatment. Source of these receptors: a human donor with chronic lymphocytic leukemia.

This rearrangement joins TRBV7-2 to TRBJ2-1, with TRBD1 matching over 11 bases. CDR3 length: 16 amino acids. The trim removed 2 bases at V and 4 bases at J, leaving 4 bases unmatched. Germline CDR1 is SGHTA and CDR2 is FQGNSA. The CDR3 bases are TGTGCCAGCAGCTTAACCGGGACAGGGGGATACAATGAGCAGTTCTTC. Its protein product is CASSLTGTGGYNEQFF. The full variable domain, its missing parts supplied by reference TRBV7-2 and TRBJ2-1, is GAGVSQSPSNKVTEKGKDVELRCDPISGHTALYWYRQSLGQGLEFLIYFQGNSAPDKSGLPSDRFSAERTGGSVSTLTIQRTQQEDSAVYLCASSLTGTGGYNEQFFGPGTRLTVL.

The chain employs TRBV5-8 and TRBJ1-1; D call uncertain. The CDR3 is 14 residues long. Trimming took off 3 bases at V and 3 bases at J, with 12 bases between the two ends. Germline V gene data show CDR1 as SGHTS and CDR2 as YDEGEE. The CDR3 here is CASSSRAAYTEAFF. The CDR3, as DNA: TGTGCCAGCAGCTCGCGAGCGGCCTACACTGAAGCTTTCTTT.

The chain has TRBV25-1 and TRBJ2-4; possibly TRBD1 for D (6 bases). This CDR3 has 15 residues. CDR1 is MGHDK and CDR2 is SYGVNS in the germline V gene. Trimming cost V 1 base and J 6 bases, with 13 bases left between them. The CDR3 DNA follows: TGTGCCAGCAGTGAATCAGGGGCTCGTGGAAACATTCAGTACTTC. The encoded protein is CASSESGARGNIQYF.

This clone was recorded many times. This rearrangement joins TRBV7-2 to TRBJ1-4; a possible D gene is TRBD1 (5 bases). V was shortened by 5 bases and J by 7 bases, with 14 bases between the two germline ends. Germline CDR1 and CDR2: SGHTA and FQGNSA. There are 14 residues in the CDR3. The CDR3 protein is CASSRRRTSEKLFF. Written as DNA, the CDR3 is TGTGCCAGCAGCCGACGAAGGACATCTGAAAAACTGTTTTTT.

The chain recombines TRBV7-2 with TRBJ2-7, with 11 bases that match TRBD2. V shed 5 bases, J shed 5 bases, and the junction held 17 bases outside the gene matches. The CDR3 consists of 18 residues. CDR1 is SGHTA, CDR2 FQGNSA, per germline. For the CDR3, the DNA is TGTGCCAGCAGCCCCACAGGACTAGCGGGTAGAAGCGTTCACGAGCAGTACTTC. Translating it yields CASSPTGLAGRSVHEQYF.

The chain is built from TRBV28 and TRBJ2-7, with D tentatively TRBD1 (5 bases). The V end was cut by 6 bases, the J end by 1 base, with 13 bases between. The CDR3 loop spans 14 amino acids. The V gene's germline CDR1 is MDHEN and CDR2 SYDVKM. CDR3 nucleotides: TGTGCCAGCAGCAGACAGAAACTATCCTACGAGCAGTACTTC. Encoded protein: CASSRQKLSYEQYF. Combining the CDR3 with reference TRBV28 and TRBJ2-7 gives the whole variable domain DVKVTQSSRYLVKRTGEKVFLECVQDMDHENMFWYRQDPGLGLRLIYFSYDVKMKEKGDIPEGYSVSREKKERFSLILESASTNQTSMYLCASSRQKLSYEQYFGPGTRLTVT.

The chain couples TRBV11-3 to TRBJ2-7, with 9 bases aligning to TRBD1. Germline V gene data show CDR1 as SGHNT and CDR2 as YENEEA. The CDR3 contains 13 residues. V trimming: 4 bases; J trimming: 4 bases; junction bases outside the gene matches: 2. CDR3 sequence (DNA): TGTGCCAGCAGCTCGGGACAGGGTTACGAGCAGTACTTC. As protein: CASSSGQGYEQYF.

This chain connects TRBV18 to TRBJ2-7, with 7 nucleotides matching TRBD1. CDR3 size: 14 residues. J lost 5 bases, V lost 2 bases, and 6 bases had no gene match. CDR1 is KGHSH and CDR2 is LQKENI in the germline V gene. The DNA for the CDR3 is TGTGCCAGCTCACCAAAGCAGGGGGTAAACGAGCAGTACTTC. Protein product: CASSPKQGVNEQYF. Based on the CDR3 plus reference TRBV18 and TRBJ2-7, the full variable domain is NAGVMQNPRHLVRRRGQEARLRCSPMKGHSHVYWYRQLPEEGLKFMVYLQKENIIDESGMPKERFSAEFPKEGPSILRIQQVVRGDSAAYFCASSPKQGVNEQYFGPGTRLTVT.

V usage is TRBV27 and J usage is TRBJ1-6, with TRBD1 as a possible D gene (5 bases). Germline V gives CDR1 MNHEY, CDR2 SMNVEV (reference sequence). Trimming pared 3 bases from V and 0 bases from J, leaving 9 bases between. The CDR3 sequence is 16 residues long. The CDR3 coding sequence is TGTGCCAGCAGTTTTGGGACGAGCTCCTATAATTCACCCCTCCACTTT. Protein product: CASSFGTSSYNSPLHF.

This chain uses TRBV7-9 with TRBJ1-2, with D unclear. Deletions cut 3 bases from V and 6 bases from J, with 14 bases between. CDR1 and CDR2 (germline): SEHNR, FQNEAQ (reference sequence). The CDR3 covers 14 residues. CDR3 in amino acids: CASSLILYVDGYTF. DNA for the CDR3: TGTGCCAGCAGCTTGATTCTGTATGTCGATGGCTACACCTTC.

The CDR3, as DNA: TGTGCCAGCTCACCACCGTATATGGGCGCAGGAACTCAGCCCCAGCATTTT. Amino acid sequence: CASSPPYMGAGTQPQHF. The genes are TRBV18 and TRBJ1-5; no definite D call. Germline CDR1 and CDR2: KGHSH and LQKENI. This CDR3 comprises 17 residues. V was pared by 0 bases and J by 6 bases, with 18 bases between.

This chain connects TRBV5-4 to TRBJ2-3, with a tentative D call TRBD1 (6 bases). The CDR3 is 14 residues long. Germline CDR1 and CDR2: SGHNT and YYREEE (reference sequence). Trimming cost V 5 bases and J 0 bases, with 10 bases left between them. CDR3 in amino acids: CASRQGASTDTQYF. The CDR3 region has the DNA TGTGCCAGCAGACAGGGAGCCAGCACAGATACGCAGTATTTT.

The rearrangement uses TRBV28 and TRBJ2-7; 7 nucleotides agree with TRBD1. After removal of 3 bases from V and 2 bases from J, the junction contained 4 bases not matched to a gene. Germline CDR1 MDHEN, CDR2 SYDVKM. The CDR3 contains 14 residues. The CDR3 here is CASSLFQGAYEQYF. Here the CDR3 DNA reads TGTGCCAGCAGTTTGTTCCAGGGGGCCTACGAGCAGTACTTC.

The V call is TRBV5-1, the J call TRBJ2-5, with D perhaps TRBD2 (6 bases). Germline-derived CDR1 and CDR2 are SGHRS and YFSETQ. The CDR3 consists of 14 residues. The germline V and J ends were trimmed by 0 bases and 4 bases, with 10 bases remaining between them. The CDR3 here is CASSLVGGPETQYF. DNA for the CDR3: TGCGCCAGCAGCTTGGTGGGGGGTCCAGAGACCCAGTACTTC.

J is TRBJ2-5 and V is TRBV2; no definite D call. The V gene lost 6 bases and the J gene lost 5 bases, with 19 bases spanning the gap. The CDR3 extends over 15 amino acids. The germline V gene has CDR1 SNHLY and CDR2 FYNNEI. The CDR3 loop reads CASSPAGPLRETQYF. The CDR3 nucleotides are TGTGCCAGCAGCCCTGCCGGGCCCCTCAGGGAGACCCAGTACTTC.

The V and J genes are TRBV18 and TRBJ1-4, with a weak D call TRBD1 (6 bases). The CDR3 length is 14 residues. Germline V gene data show CDR1 as KGHSH and CDR2 as LQKENI. Trimming removed 2 bases from V and 8 bases from J, with 12 bases in between. The DNA of the CDR3 is TGTGCCAGCTCACCAGGGACACCAAGGGAAAAACTGTTTTTT. This gives the protein CASSPGTPREKLFF.

As concerns this clone: A read error may account for a junction end that differs from germline. The genes are TRBV7-9 and TRBJ1-2; tentatively, D is TRBD1 (5 bases). Per germline, CDR1 SEHNR and CDR2 FQNEAQ (reference sequence). The CDR3 consists of 12 residues. Here the CDR3 DNA reads TGTGCCAGCAGCCAGAACCTGCCGAGACAGTCCTTC. Translated, it gives CASSQNLPRQSF. The whole variable domain, remainder taken from reference TRBV7-9 and TRBJ1-2, is DTGVSQNPRHKITKRGQNVTFRCDPISEHNRLYWYRQTLGQGPEFLTYFQNEAQLEKSRLLSDRFSAERPKGSFSTLEIQRTEQGDSAMYLCASSQNLPRQSFGSGTRLTVV.

The chain links TRBV11-1 to TRBJ1-2, with unresolved D. The CDR3 spans 12 residues. Trimming removed 1 base at V and 4 bases at J, with 4 bases between. Germline V gene data show CDR1 as SGHAT and CDR2 as FQDESV (reference sequence). DNA of the CDR3: TGTGCCAGCAGCTTAGAGGGCTATGGCTACACCTTC. Its translation: CASSLEGYGYTF.